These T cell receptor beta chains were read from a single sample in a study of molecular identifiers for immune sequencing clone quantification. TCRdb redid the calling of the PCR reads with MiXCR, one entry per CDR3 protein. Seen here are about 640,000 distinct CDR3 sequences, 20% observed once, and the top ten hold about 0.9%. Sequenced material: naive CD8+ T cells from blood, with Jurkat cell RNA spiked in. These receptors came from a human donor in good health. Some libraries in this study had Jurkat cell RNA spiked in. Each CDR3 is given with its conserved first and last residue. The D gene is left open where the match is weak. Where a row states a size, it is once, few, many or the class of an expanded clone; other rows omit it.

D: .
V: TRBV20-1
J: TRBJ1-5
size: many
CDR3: CSATAGRGYSNQPQHF
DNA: TGCAGTGCCACCGCTGGACGGGGATATAGCAATCAGCCCCAGCATTTT

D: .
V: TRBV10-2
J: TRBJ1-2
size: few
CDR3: CASSEEAKLSNYGYTF
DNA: TGCGCCAGCAGTGAGGAGGCTAAATTGTCTAACTATGGCTACACCTTC

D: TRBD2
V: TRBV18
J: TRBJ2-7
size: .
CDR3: CASSPKTSSTYEQYF
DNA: TGTGCCAGCTCACCAAAGACTAGCAGCACCTACGAGCAGTACTTC

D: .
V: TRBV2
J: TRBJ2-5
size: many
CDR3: CASKLDASQETQYF
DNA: TGTGCCAGCAAACTTGACGCCTCCCAAGAGACCCAGTACTTC

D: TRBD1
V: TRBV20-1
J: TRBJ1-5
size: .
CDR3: CSTSRDRGINQPQHF
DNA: TGCAGTACGTCCCGGGACAGGGGCATCAATCAGCCCCAGCATTTT

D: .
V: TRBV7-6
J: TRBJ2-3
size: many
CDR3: CASSLGRGSTDTQYF
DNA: TGTGCCAGCAGCTTGGGGCGGGGCAGCACAGATACGCAGTATTTT

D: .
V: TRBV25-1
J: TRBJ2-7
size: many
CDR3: CASNPQGDSYEQYF
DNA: TGTGCCAGCAATCCCCAGGGAGACTCCTACGAGCAGTACTTC

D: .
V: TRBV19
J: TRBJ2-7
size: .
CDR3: CASSDGVHEQYF
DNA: TGTGCCAGTAGTGATGGGGTCCACGAGCAGTACTTC

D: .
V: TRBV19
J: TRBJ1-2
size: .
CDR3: CASSMSAATGGYTF
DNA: TGTGCCAGTAGTATGTCGGCAGCTACGGGGGGCTACACCTTC

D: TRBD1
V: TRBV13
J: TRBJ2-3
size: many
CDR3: CASSSRSGGNPTDTQYF
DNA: TGTGCCAGCAGCTCCCGGTCAGGGGGTAACCCTACAGATACGCAGTATTTT

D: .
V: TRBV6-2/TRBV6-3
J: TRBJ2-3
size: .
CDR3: CASSYSNSAYTQYF
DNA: TGTGCCAGCAGTTACTCTAACAGTGCGTATACGCAGTATTTT

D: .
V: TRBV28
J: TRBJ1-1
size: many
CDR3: CASSPWALGITYMNTEAFF
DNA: TGTGCCAGCAGTCCTTGGGCCCTCGGGATTACTTACATGAACACTGAAGCTTTCTTT

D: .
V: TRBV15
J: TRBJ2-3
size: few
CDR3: CATSSSSTDTQYF
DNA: TGTGCCACCAGCAGTTCTAGCACAGATACGCAGTATTTT

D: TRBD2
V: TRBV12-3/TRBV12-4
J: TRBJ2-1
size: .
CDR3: CASSLDSLGLASYNEQFF
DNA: TGTGCCAGCAGTCTGGACAGTCTGGGACTAGCGTCTTACAATGAGCAGTTCTTC

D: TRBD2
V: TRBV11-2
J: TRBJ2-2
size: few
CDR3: CASSLVAGGHFGELFF
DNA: TGTGCCAGCAGCTTAGTGGCGGGAGGGCATTTCGGGGAGCTGTTTTTT

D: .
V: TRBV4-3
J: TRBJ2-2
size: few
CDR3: CASSLGPGMAGELFF
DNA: TGCGCCAGCAGCCTCGGGCCAGGGATGGCCGGGGAGCTGTTTTTT

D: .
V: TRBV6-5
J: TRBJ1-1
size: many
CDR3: CASSGLRGERVEAFF
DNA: TGTGCCAGCAGTGGCCTTCGAGGCGAGAGGGTTGAAGCTTTCTTT

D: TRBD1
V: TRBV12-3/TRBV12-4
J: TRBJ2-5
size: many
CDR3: CASSLVGTGSKETQYF
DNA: TGTGCCAGCAGTTTAGTAGGGACAGGAAGCAAAGAGACCCAGTACTTC

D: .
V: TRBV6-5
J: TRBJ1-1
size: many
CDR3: CASSGYGVNTEAFF
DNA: TGTGCCAGCTCAGGGTACGGAGTGAACACTGAAGCTTTCTTT

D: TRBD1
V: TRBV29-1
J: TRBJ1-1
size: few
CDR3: CSVPRTGDSAGAFF
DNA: TGCAGCGTCCCGCGGACAGGGGATTCCGCAGGAGCTTTCTTT

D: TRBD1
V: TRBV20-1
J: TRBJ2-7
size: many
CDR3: CSARDPTGGEQYF
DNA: TGCAGTGCTAGAGACCCTACAGGGGGCGAGCAGTACTTC

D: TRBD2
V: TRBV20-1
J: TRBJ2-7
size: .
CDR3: CSASSGGQYF
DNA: TGCAGTGCTAGCTCGGGGGGGCAGTACTTC

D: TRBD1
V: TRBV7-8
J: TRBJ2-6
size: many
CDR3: CASLTGASSGANVLTF
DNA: TGTGCCAGCTTGACAGGGGCGAGCTCTGGGGCCAACGTCCTGACTTTC

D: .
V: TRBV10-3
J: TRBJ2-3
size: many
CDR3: CAISQRSSPTDTQYF
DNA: TGTGCCATCAGTCAGCGATCGAGCCCCACAGATACGCAGTATTTT

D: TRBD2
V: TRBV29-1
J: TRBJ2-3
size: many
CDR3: CSVEGGLGTDTQYF
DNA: TGCAGCGTTGAAGGGGGACTAGGCACAGATACGCAGTATTTT

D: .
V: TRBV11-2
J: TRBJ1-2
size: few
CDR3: CASSAGVGYTF
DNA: TGTGCCAGCAGCGCTGGGGTAGGCTACACCTTC

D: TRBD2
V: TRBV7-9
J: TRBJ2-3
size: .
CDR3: CASSSGPRGGDTQYF
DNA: TGTGCCAGCAGCTCAGGCCCACGGGGGGGAGATACGCAGTATTTT

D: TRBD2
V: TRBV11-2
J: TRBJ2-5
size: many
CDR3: CASSLILAGGETQYF
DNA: TGTGCCAGCAGCTTAATACTAGCGGGGGGCGAGACCCAGTACTTC

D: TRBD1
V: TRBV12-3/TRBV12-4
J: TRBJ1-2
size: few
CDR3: CASSSATGVAYGYTF
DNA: TGTGCCAGCAGTTCGGCGACAGGGGTGGCCTATGGCTACACCTTC

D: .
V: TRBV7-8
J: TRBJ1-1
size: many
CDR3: CASSSGSPEAFF
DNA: TGTGCCAGCAGCTCCGGGTCGCCGGAAGCTTTCTTT

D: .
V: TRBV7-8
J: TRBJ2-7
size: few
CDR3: CASSLNQGIFYEQYF
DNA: TGTGCCAGCAGCTTAAATCAGGGAATTTTCTACGAGCAGTACTTC

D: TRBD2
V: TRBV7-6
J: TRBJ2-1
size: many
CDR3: CASSLGSAGVDEQFF
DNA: TGTGCCAGCAGCTTAGGCTCCGCGGGGGTCGATGAGCAGTTCTTC

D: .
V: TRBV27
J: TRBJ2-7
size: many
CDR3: CASSWAGAAEQYF
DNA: TGTGCCAGCAGTTGGGCAGGGGCCGCCGAGCAGTACTTC

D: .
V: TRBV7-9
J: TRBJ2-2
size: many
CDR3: CASVPDGGTGELFF
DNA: TGTGCCAGCGTCCCTGACGGGGGCACCGGGGAGCTGTTTTTT

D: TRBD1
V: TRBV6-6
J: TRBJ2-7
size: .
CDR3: CARQDRLTQGWEQYF
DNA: TGTGCCAGACAGGACAGGTTAACCCAGGGGTGGGAGCAGTACTTC

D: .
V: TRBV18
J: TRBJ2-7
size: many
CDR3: CASSTTGRDAYEQYF
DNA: TGTGCCAGCTCCACAACAGGGAGGGACGCCTACGAGCAGTACTTC

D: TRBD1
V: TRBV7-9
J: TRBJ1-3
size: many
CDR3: CASSSPTGSLHTIYF
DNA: TGTGCCAGCAGCTCGCCGACAGGGTCTTTGCACACCATATATTTT

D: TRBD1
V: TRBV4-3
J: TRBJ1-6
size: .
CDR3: CASSQDSYRGSSYNSPLHF
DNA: TGCGCCAGCAGCCAAGACTCCTACAGGGGGAGCTCCTATAATTCACCCCTCCACTTT

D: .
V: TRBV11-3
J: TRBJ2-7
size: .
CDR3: CASSPRGDSSYEQYF
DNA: TGTGCCAGCAGCCCGAGGGGGGATTCGTCCTACGAGCAGTACTTC

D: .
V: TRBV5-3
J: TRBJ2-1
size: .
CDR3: CARSLGLPPEQFF
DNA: TGTGCCAGAAGCTTGGGACTACCACCAGAGCAGTTCTTC

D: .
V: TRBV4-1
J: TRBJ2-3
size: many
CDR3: CASSQDTSSTDTQYF
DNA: TGCGCCAGCAGCCAGGACACCTCTAGCACAGATACGCAGTATTTT

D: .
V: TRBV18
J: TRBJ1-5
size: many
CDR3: CASSPPLLGRSNQPQHF
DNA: TGTGCCAGCTCACCACCGCTGTTGGGTCGGAGCAATCAGCCCCAGCATTTT

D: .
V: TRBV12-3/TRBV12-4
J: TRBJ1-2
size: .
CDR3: CASSRVYSDGYTF
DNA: TGTGCCAGCAGCCGGGTCTACTCCGATGGCTACACCTTC

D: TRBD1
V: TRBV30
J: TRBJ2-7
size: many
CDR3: CAWARDSNYEQYF
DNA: TGTGCCTGGGCCCGGGACAGTAATTACGAGCAGTACTTC

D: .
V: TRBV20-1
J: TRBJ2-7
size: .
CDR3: CSGRQYGYYEQYF
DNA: TGCAGTGGGCGACAGTACGGTTACTACGAGCAGTACTTC

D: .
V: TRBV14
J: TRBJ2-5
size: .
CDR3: CASSQWDETQYF
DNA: TGTGCCAGCAGCCAATGGGACGAGACCCAGTACTTC

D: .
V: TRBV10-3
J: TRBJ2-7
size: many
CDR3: CAISDAGPEQYF
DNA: TGTGCCATCAGTGACGCAGGGCCCGAGCAGTACTTC

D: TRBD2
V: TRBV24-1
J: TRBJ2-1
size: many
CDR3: CATSDIASGSVNEQFF
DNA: TGTGCCACCAGCGATATAGCTAGCGGGAGTGTGAACGAGCAGTTCTTC